This passage covers 30 T cell receptor beta chains from one sample sequenced in a study of Ad26.COV2.S vaccination and SARS-CoV-2 variants. Sequenced by immunoSEQ multiplex PCR; TCRdb stores in-frame clones only, minus some. The table includes more than 300,000 clones, about 88% detected once. Described treatment: 15 to 20 received Ad26.COV2.S at low or high dose, single or two shots; 5 received placebo; per-sample allocation not given. Material that was analyzed had been drawn on day 63 after the first vaccine or placebo injection. The starting material was peripheral blood, obtained in a trial of Ad26.COV2.S vaccine versus placebo. Every receptor here comes from a person between 18 and 65 years old who received the Ad26.COV2.S COVID-19 vaccine or a placebo.

The chain carries TRBV15 and TRBJ2-3, with TRBD1 matching over 7 bases. The ends lost 5 bases at V and 8 bases at J; junction bases unmatched: 10. The germline V gene has CDR1 LNHNV and CDR2 YYDKDF (reference sequence). The CDR3 extends over 14 amino acids. The CDR3 spells CATSGDRRPGTQYF. The CDR3 DNA reads as TGTGCCACCAGCGGGGACAGAAGGCCAGGTACGCAGTATTTT.

This rearrangement joins TRBV29-1 to TRBJ2-2; D perhaps matches TRBD1 (6 bases). V dropped 7 bases and J dropped 1 base, with 10 bases sitting between them. The CDR3 runs to 13 residues. Germline V gene sequence: CDR1 SQVTM, CDR2 ANQGSEA. The CDR3 DNA reads TGCAGCGCGACGGGACAGAACACCGGGGAGCTGTTTTTT. As protein: CSATGQNTGELFF.

J is TRBJ1-1 and V is TRBV11-3; D uncertain. Trimming shortened V by 1 base and J by 4 bases, and 7 bases separated the two germline ends. The CDR3 runs to 13 residues. Germline CDR1 is SGHNT and CDR2 is YENEEA. CDR3 in amino acids: CASSLGAGTEAFF. The DNA for the CDR3 is TGTGCCAGCAGCTTAGGGGCGGGCACTGAAGCTTTCTTT.

The chain employs TRBV7-8 and TRBJ1-1, with D perhaps matching TRBD1 (5 bases). V lost 0 bases to trimming and J lost 11 bases, with 10 bases between them. The CDR3 is made up of 12 amino acids. Germline V CDR1 and CDR2: SGHVS, FQNEAQ. CDR3 residues: CASSLAGTGAFF. DNA of the CDR3: TGTGCCAGCAGCTTAGCGGGGACCGGCGCTTTCTTT.

The rearrangement joins TRBV5-4 to TRBJ2-3, with D possibly TRBD2 on 7 matching bases. V dropped 5 bases and J dropped 8 bases, with 24 bases sitting between them. The CDR3 runs 16 residues. Germline CDR1 and CDR2: SGHNT and YYREEE (reference sequence). This chain's CDR3 is CASSVGAGAIGVTQYF. In nucleotides, the CDR3 is TGTGCCAGCAGTGTGGGGGCGGGAGCAATCGGTGTTACGCAGTATTTT.

The V call is TRBV7-6, the J call TRBJ2-1; TRBD2 is a possible D gene (7 bases). Germline V gives CDR1 SGHVS, CDR2 FNYEAQ. V lost 1 base and J 4 bases, leaving 20 bases between the germline ends. This CDR3 region has 18 residues. CDR3 bases: TGTGCCAGCAGCTTAGACGAGGGGGGGTCACCAGCATACAATGAGCAGTTCTTC. It codes for CASSLDEGGSPAYNEQFF.

This chain links TRBV6-2 or TRBV6-3 with TRBJ2-7, with TRBD1 matching 8 bases. Germline loops: CDR1 MNHEY, CDR2 SVGEGT. Trimming at V came to 6 bases and at J to 5 bases, leaving 12 bases not matched to a gene. The CDR3 is 15 amino acids. CDR3 coding DNA: TGTGCCAGCAGCCGAGGAATTGGGACAGGCAACGAGCAGTACTTC. Its translation is CASSRGIGTGNEQYF.

V is TRBV13 and J is TRBJ2-3; 8 bases line up with TRBD2. Trimming removed 4 bases from V and 2 bases from J; junction bases left unmatched: 11. The germline V gene encodes CDR1 PRHDT and CDR2 FYEKMQ (reference sequence). The CDR3 runs to 17 residues. CDR3: CASSSEGSGGNTDTQYF. The CDR3 coding sequence is TGTGCCAGCAGCTCCGAGGGGAGCGGGGGAAACACAGATACGCAGTATTTT.

In DNA form, the CDR3 reads TGCGCCAGCAGCTTGGGGACAGGCCAGAATGGCTACACCTTC. Encoded protein: CASSLGTGQNGYTF. The genes are TRBV5-1 and TRBJ1-2, with 7 bases aligning to TRBD1. V was clipped by 0 bases and J by 6 bases; unmatched bases: 5. The germline CDR1 and CDR2 sequences are SGHRS and YFSETQ. This CDR3 comprises 14 residues.

The genes are TRBV5-8 and TRBJ1-2, with TRBD1 as a possible D gene (6 bases). Trimming cost V 1 base and J 7 bases, with 17 bases left between them. Germline CDR1 SGHTS, CDR2 YDEGEE. This CDR3 comprises 15 residues. The DNA for the CDR3 is TGTGCCAGCAGCTTGACGGGGGCGATCACAGGTGGCTACACCTTC. Its protein is CASSLTGAITGGYTF.

The rearrangement links TRBV7-9 to TRBJ1-3; the D is unclear. Germline V lookup: CDR1 SEHNR, CDR2 FQNEAQ (reference sequence). V was shortened by 1 base and J by 1 base, with 14 bases between the two germline ends. The CDR3 length is 17 residues. Here the CDR3 reads CASSLDEAAKSGNTIYF. The CDR3 bases are TGTGCCAGCAGCTTAGATGAGGCAGCCAAGTCTGGAAACACCATATATTTT. Combining the CDR3 with reference TRBV7-9 and TRBJ1-3 gives the whole variable domain DTGVSQNPRHKITKRGQNVTFRCDPISEHNRLYWYRQTLGQGPEFLTYFQNEAQLEKSRLLSDRFSAERPKGSFSTLEIQRTEQGDSAMYLCASSLDEAAKSGNTIYFGEGSWLTVV.

A note on this clone: Other DNA variants within this sample encode the same CDR3. The rearrangement joins TRBV5-6 to TRBJ1-5; D is ambiguous. The CDR3 totals 15 residues. Germline assignment: CDR1 SGHDT and CDR2 YYEEEE. V was cut by 2 bases and J by 1 base, with 10 bases left in between. The CDR3: CASSLGAGSNQPQHF. The CDR3 DNA is TGTGCCAGCAGCTTAGGTGCTGGCAGCAATCAGCCCCAGCATTTT. Based on the CDR3 plus reference TRBV5-6 and TRBJ1-5, the full variable domain is DAGVTQSPTHLIKTRGQQVTLRCSPKSGHDTVSWYQQALGQGPQFIFQYYEEEERQRGNFPDRFSGHQFPNYSSELNVNALLLGDSALYLCASSLGAGSNQPQHFGDGTRLSIL.

The V call is TRBV5-1, the J call TRBJ1-2, with TRBD1 matching over 11 bases. The J segment lost 4 bases and the V segment lost 3 bases, leaving 14 bases of the junction unmatched. The CDR3 has 18 residues. The germline CDR1 and CDR2 sequences are SGHRS and YFSETQ. The CDR3 region is CASSSSSGTGGFSYGYTF. The CDR3 DNA follows: TGCGCCAGCAGCTCGAGTTCCGGGACAGGGGGTTTTAGCTATGGCTACACCTTC. Full variable domain (remainder filled in from reference TRBV5-1 and TRBJ1-2): KAGVTQTPRYLIKTRGQQVTLSCSPISGHRSVSWYQQTPGQGLQFLFEYFSETQRNKGNFPGRFSGRQFSNSRSEMNVSTLELGDSALYLCASSSSSGTGGFSYGYTFGSGTRLTVV.

The chain has TRBV6-5 and TRBJ1-1; a possible D gene is TRBD1 (5 bases). The germline V gene encodes CDR1 MNHEY and CDR2 SVGAGI. This CDR3 region has 12 residues. Trimming cost V 6 bases and J 1 base, with 6 bases left between them. CDR3: CASRDRNTEAFF. The CDR3 region has the DNA TGTGCCAGCAGAGACAGGAACACTGAAGCTTTCTTT.

The chain combines TRBV19 with TRBJ2-7; 14 nucleotides line up with TRBD2. The CDR3 runs 16 residues. CDR1 and CDR2 (germline): LNHDA, SQIVND (reference sequence). J was trimmed by 7 bases and V by 5 bases; bases with no gene match: 10. This CDR3 is CASSLSPGLAGDEQYF. As DNA, the CDR3 is TGTGCCAGTAGTCTTAGCCCGGGACTAGCGGGAGATGAGCAGTACTTC.

The J gene is TRBJ2-5, the V gene TRBV18; a possible D gene is TRBD2 (6 bases). The V and J ends lost 4 bases and 0 bases respectively, with 9 bases between them. The CDR3 is 14 residues long. CDR1 is KGHSH, CDR2 LQKENI, per germline. The CDR3: CASSRLADQETQYF. The CDR3 bases are TGTGCCAGCTCACGATTAGCGGACCAAGAGACCCAGTACTTC.

The gene calls are TRBV5-1 and TRBJ2-2, with unresolved D. V lost 1 base and J 0 bases, leaving 4 bases between the germline ends. Germline V gene lookup returns CDR1 SGHRS and CDR2 YFSETQ. This CDR3 has 14 amino acids. This chain's CDR3 is CASSLRANTGELFF. The DNA for the CDR3 is TGCGCCAGCAGCTTGCGAGCGAACACCGGGGAGCTGTTTTTT.

The CDR3 DNA follows: TGTGCCAGTAGTATCGGGGGCGCGGGCTACGAGCAGTACTTC. It translates to CASSIGGAGYEQYF. This chain links TRBV19 with TRBJ2-7; either TRBD1 or TRBD2 may supply D (6 bases each). CDR3 length equals 14 residues. V was trimmed by 3 bases and J by 3 bases, leaving 12 bases between them. Germline CDR1 reads LNHDA; CDR2 reads SQIVND (reference sequence).

The chain joins TRBV6-2 or TRBV6-3 to TRBJ1-2; D gene unclear. Per germline, CDR1 MNHEY and CDR2 SVGEGT. This CDR3 is built from 13 residues. Trimming removed 0 bases at V and 8 bases at J, with 10 bases between. The CDR3 sequence: CASSYSRREGYTF. CDR3 DNA sequence: TGTGCCAGCAGTTACTCGAGGAGGGAAGGCTACACCTTC.

V gene TRBV4-3 combines with J gene TRBJ2-5; D unresolved. Germline CDR1 LGHNA, CDR2 YSLEER. Trimming left V 1 base short and J 5 bases short, with 8 bases between. The CDR3 loop spans 13 amino acids. CDR3 bases: TGCGCCAGCAGCCAAGGGAAAGTCGAGACCCAGTACTTC. It encodes CASSQGKVETQYF.

The V gene is TRBV5-1, the J gene TRBJ2-5; 13 bases fit TRBD2. V lost 4 bases to trimming and J lost 4 bases; unmatched junction nucleotides: 10. The V gene's germline CDR1 is SGHRS and CDR2 YFSETQ. This CDR3 is built from 17 residues. The CDR3 nucleotides are TGCGCCAGCAGCACCACTAGCGGGGGGGCCGACGGAGAGACCCAGTACTTC. It yields the protein CASSTTSGGADGETQYF.

This chain uses TRBV7-3 with TRBJ2-1; 8 positions match TRBD2. Trimming cost V 2 bases and J 0 bases; bases outside gene matches: 3. The CDR3 runs 16 residues. CDR1 is SGHTA and CDR2 is FQGTGA in the germline V gene. CDR3 coding DNA: TGTGCCAGCAGCTTACCGGGGGGGAGCTCCTACAATGAGCAGTTCTTC. Translated, it gives CASSLPGGSSYNEQFF.

The chain uses TRBV9 and TRBJ2-5; maybe TRBD2 (7 bases). Germline CDR1 is SGDLS and CDR2 is YYNGEE. The CDR3 spans 17 residues. The V gene lost 3 bases and the J gene lost 0 bases, with 18 bases spanning the gap. CDR3 nucleotide sequence: TGTGCCAGCAGCGCGTCTGGGGGGGCCGGGTACCAAGAGACCCAGTACTTC. It specifies CASSASGGAGYQETQYF.

In this sample, this clone turned up a few times. V and J are TRBV6-5 and TRBJ1-5, with no clear D. CDR3 length: 15 amino acids. V lost 0 bases and J 0 bases, leaving 6 bases between the germline ends. The germline CDR1 and CDR2 sequences are MNHEY and SVGAGI. The CDR3 protein is CASSYSHDSNQPQHF. The DNA of the CDR3 is TGTGCCAGCAGTTACTCCCACGATAGCAATCAGCCCCAGCATTTT.

The gene calls are TRBV28 and TRBJ1-3; D unresolved. The CDR3 spans 15 residues. Germline CDR1 MDHEN, CDR2 SYDVKM. The ends were cut back, 2 bases at V and 1 base at J, with 9 bases in the middle. The DNA for the CDR3 is TGTGCCAGCAGTTTACGGTTCCAATCTGGAAACACCATATATTTT. Translated: CASSLRFQSGNTIYF.

V and J are TRBV6-4 and TRBJ2-3; D is unresolved. Germline loops: CDR1 MRHNA, CDR2 SNTAGT. With 0 bases removed from V and 6 bases from J, the gap between germline ends came to 13 bases. This CDR3 region has 15 residues. Here the CDR3 reads CASSDSPATADTQYF. The CDR3 DNA follows: TGTGCCAGCAGTGACTCACCAGCCACGGCGGATACGCAGTATTTT.

This rearrangement joins TRBV7-2 to TRBJ2-7; no reliable D call. The germline V gene encodes CDR1 SGHTA and CDR2 FQGNSA. The CDR3 is 14 residues long. Trimming shortened V by 2 bases and J by 7 bases, and 15 bases separated the two germline ends. CDR3 sequence (DNA): TGTGCCAGCAGCTTACCGCTGCGGCGCGAAGAGCAGTACTTC. This translates into CASSLPLRREEQYF.

This chain uses TRBV27 with TRBJ1-5; maybe TRBD1 (5 bases). The CDR3 is 16 amino acids. Germline V gives CDR1 MNHEY, CDR2 SMNVEV (reference sequence). Trimming took off 3 bases at V and 3 bases at J, with 15 bases between the two ends. CDR3 sequence: CASSFRFGGNNQPQHF. The CDR3 DNA follows: TGTGCCAGCAGTTTCAGGTTCGGGGGAAACAATCAGCCCCAGCATTTT.

The rearrangement uses TRBV7-2 and TRBJ2-7; the D gene is possibly TRBD2 (5 bases). In germline, CDR1 is SGHTA, CDR2 FQGNSA. The CDR3 is made up of 13 amino acids. Deletions cut 4 bases from V and 4 bases from J, with 11 bases between. CDR3: CASSWSRDYEQYF. CDR3 DNA sequence: TGTGCCAGCAGCTGGTCGAGGGATTACGAGCAGTACTTC.

The chain is built from TRBV4-2 and TRBJ2-7, with D uncertain. Deletions cut 3 bases from V and 5 bases from J, with 8 bases between. The V gene's germline CDR1 is LGHNA and CDR2 YNFKEQ. The CDR3 consists of 12 residues. CDR3 bases: TGTGCCAGCAGCCACACGCGCCACGAGCAGTACTTC. Protein product: CASSHTRHEQYF.